This T cell receptor beta chain was recovered during a study of cytomegalovirus exposure and HLA in healthy donors. There are 13 residues in the CDR3. With 6 bases removed from V and 5 bases from J, the gap between germline ends came to 11 bases. Germline CDR1 reads SGHTA; CDR2 reads FQGNSA. TCRdb's copy holds only in-frame clones and misses some; the assay was immunoSEQ multiplex PCR. Seen here are some 220,000 clones, approximately 90% observed once, and the top ten hold 1.1%. The rearrangement links TRBV7-2 to TRBJ2-4, with D possibly being TRBD1 (6 bases). The sequencing input was PBMCs. The sequence derives from a woman aged 18-29 years in good health and CMV-seronegative. As DNA, the CDR3 is TGTGCCAGCAGTGGGGGCTACCAAAACATTCAGTACTTC. It is translated as CASSGGYQNIQYF.